The 13 T cell receptor beta chains below come from one sample, sequenced in a study of post-analysis software for immune sequencing data (dated by TCRdb to the mid-2010s). Results the study describes overall, beyond this receptor: Patients showed significantly higher frequencies than controls for a few TRBV segments, among them TRBV5-6, TRBV5-1 and TRBV20-1.

No antigen has been assigned to these receptors. The method was PCR. TCRdb names Illumina HiSeq 2500 as the instrument used. Unique molecular identifiers were incorporated into TCR beta cDNA libraries to reduce PCR and sequencing biases. In TCRdb, the public reads were trimmed at Q25 with fastp and aligned with MiXCR, with productive beta chains retained. Each entry merges the rows of one CDR3 protein and shows their most common DNA and genes. The sample data list around 700,000 distinct CDR3 sequences, and 55% to 70% of these were observed just once. The ten top clones hold around 11% of the sample. Sequencing was carried out using blood. These receptors all come from a girl aged 2 to 9 with multiple sclerosis.

The chain couples TRBV10-3 to TRBJ1-1, with D possibly matching TRBD1 (6 bases). V dropped 6 bases and J dropped 1 base, with 9 bases sitting between them. CDR1 and CDR2 from the germline V gene are ENHRY and SYGVKD. CDR3 length: 13 amino acids. In DNA form, the CDR3 reads TGTGCCATCAGCGAGGACAGGAACACTGAAGCTTTCTTT. Translating gives CAISEDRNTEAFF.

The chain couples TRBV14 to TRBJ1-4; 8 bases map to TRBD1. This CDR3 has 15 amino acids. Germline V gives CDR1 SGHDN, CDR2 FVKESK. V shed 5 bases, J shed 8 bases, and the junction held 10 bases outside the gene matches. The CDR3, as DNA: TGTGCCAGCAGCGATACAGGGGGATCGGGCGAAAAACTGTTTTTT. Translated: CASSDTGGSGEKLFF.

The V and J genes are TRBV20-1 and TRBJ1-2; possibly TRBD1 for D (5 bases). Trimming left V 6 bases short and J 2 bases short, with 16 bases between. The V gene's germline CDR1 is DFQATT and CDR2 SNEGSKA (reference sequence). The CDR3 contains 14 residues. The CDR3 DNA follows: TGCAGTGCAGGCGACAGAATCATAAACTATGGCTACACCTTC. Protein product: CSAGDRIINYGYTF.

With respect to this clonotype: A read error may produce the germline difference seen at one junction end. J is TRBJ2-7 and V is TRBV5-1; 9 nucleotides line up with TRBD2. The CDR3 loop spans 21 amino acids. Looked up from germline, CDR1 is SGHRS and CDR2 is YFSETQ. CDR3 loop: CASSLGPKLYETSGSFYEQYF. The CDR3 bases are TGTGCCAGCAGCTTGGGTCCAAAACTCTACGAGACTAGCGGTTCTTTCTACGAGCAGTACTTC.

The chain joins TRBV20-1 to TRBJ2-3, with D maybe TRBD1 (5 bases). Germline CDR1 reads DFQATT; CDR2 reads SNEGSKA (reference sequence). V was shortened by 4 bases and J by 4 bases, with 15 bases between the two germline ends. The CDR3 extends over 14 amino acids. The CDR3 sequence: CSAIGQGVADTQYF. The CDR3 DNA reads as TGCAGTGCTATTGGGCAGGGTGTTGCAGATACGCAGTATTTT.

This clonotype was picked up a small number of times. The rearrangement links TRBV6-5 to TRBJ1-5; D is unclear. Trimming took off 5 bases at V and 3 bases at J, with 11 bases between the two ends. The CDR3 spans 14 residues. CDR1 is MNHEY and CDR2 is SVGAGI in the germline V gene. Here the CDR3 reads CASSPRRHNQPQHF. DNA for the CDR3: TGTGCCAGCAGTCCCAGGCGCCACAATCAGCCCCAGCATTTT.

This clonotype was seen once. At one end the junction does not follow the germline gene, possibly because of a read error. This chain connects TRBV10-2 to TRBJ2-1; tentatively, D is TRBD1 or TRBD2 (5 bases each). This CDR3 region has 14 residues. The germline CDR1 and CDR2 sequences are WSHSY and SAAADI. CDR3 nucleotides: TGCGTCAGCAGTGTGGGGGTATCCTACAATGAGCAGTTCTTC. As protein: CVSSVGVSYNEQFF.

This sequence joins TRBV7-2 and TRBJ2-7; TRBD1 matches at 7 bases. The CDR3 consists of 16 residues. Germline V CDR1 and CDR2: SGHTA, FQGNSA. V was pared by 4 bases and J by 0 bases, with 9 bases of the junction left unmatched. CDR3 region: CASSSSSGTASYEQYF. The CDR3 DNA reads TGTGCCAGCAGCTCGAGTTCCGGGACAGCCTCCTACGAGCAGTACTTC.

The chain employs TRBV2 and TRBJ2-2, with 9 positions matching TRBD1. With 4 bases clipped from V and 1 base from J, the junction kept 1 base outside the gene matches. This CDR3 is built from 15 residues. Looked up from germline, CDR1 is SNHLY and CDR2 is FYNNEI. The CDR3 is CASSAGQGNTGELFF. DNA of the CDR3: TGTGCCAGCAGTGCGGGACAGGGGAACACCGGGGAGCTGTTTTTT. Looking up the rest from reference TRBV2 and TRBJ2-2 gives the full variable domain: EPEVTQTPSHQVTQMGQEVILRCVPISNHLYFYWYRQILGQKVEFLVSFYNNEISEKSEIFDDQFSVERPDGSNFTLKIRSTKLEDSAMYFCASSAGQGNTGELFFGEGSRLTVL.

V usage is TRBV29-1 and J usage is TRBJ2-2, with D unresolved. Germline V lookup: CDR1 SQVTM, CDR2 ANQGSEA. V lost 4 bases, J lost 7 bases, and 13 bases lay in between. The CDR3 contains 13 residues. In DNA form, the CDR3 reads TGCAGCGTTGCGTCTGGGGTGGTCGGGGAGCTGTTTTTT. Residues: CSVASGVVGELFF.

The chain is built from TRBV6-4 and TRBJ2-1; 9 bases line up with TRBD2. Germline CDR1 is MRHNA and CDR2 is SNTAGT. The trim removed 1 base at V and 8 bases at J, leaving 6 bases unmatched. CDR3 length: 15 residues. The CDR3 DNA follows: TGTGCCAGCAGTGACTACGATAGCGGGGGCCATGAGCAGTTCTTC. Protein: CASSDYDSGGHEQFF.

This clonotype was seen repeatedly, ten times or more. V gene TRBV24-1 combines with J gene TRBJ2-7, with D unclear. Germline CDR1 reads KGHDR; CDR2 reads SFDVKD. This CDR3 has 9 amino acids. V was clipped by 8 bases and J by 4 bases, with 2 bases between them. CDR3 loop: CATMYEQYF. In DNA, the CDR3 is TGTGCCACCATGTACGAGCAGTACTTC.

This chain uses TRBV29-1 with TRBJ2-1; the D gene is possibly TRBD1 (5 bases). Per the germline V gene, CDR1 is SQVTM and CDR2 is ANQGSEA. Deletions cut 1 base from V and 12 bases from J, with 19 bases between. The CDR3 is 14 amino acids. The CDR3 DNA sequence: TGCAGCGTTGAAGGGCCGCAGGGTGATGGGGTGCAGTTCTTC. Its protein is CSVEGPQGDGVQFF.